This T cell receptor (beta chain) is from a study of T-cell reconstitution after alpha-beta-depleted transplantation in children. The study, taken as a whole, reports: Several patients had high TCRbeta diversity at day 60; it came from surviving recipient T cells and thymic progenitors. The study reportedly traced alpha-beta T cells about two months after transplant to several hundred expanded graft clones. The authors attributed T-cell counts and diversity one year after transplant mostly to newly produced T cells.

V was clipped by 5 bases and J by 0 bases; unmatched bases: 9. This CDR3 comprises 17 residues. Germline V gives CDR1 SGHVS, CDR2 FNYEAQ. As to this clonotype: No antigen is known for it.

As it was prepared, the TCRbeta library received unique molecular identifiers. TCRdb processed the PCR reads anew with MiXCR; each CDR3 protein has one entry. The data contain 610,000 or so distinct CDR3 sequences, over 25% of them singletons. This clonotype was sampled from a boy in the first two years of life with Wiskott-Aldrich syndrome, due to receive a stem cell transplant. This chain links TRBV7-6 with TRBJ2-1; TRBD2 agrees at 8 bases. Sequences were derived from PBMCs, sampled before TCRalphabeta/CD19-depleted stem cell transplant. This CDR3 is CASSLSLAEASYNEQFF. CDR3 sequence (DNA): TGTGCCAGCAGCCTTTCACTAGCGGAGGCCTCCTACAATGAGCAGTTCTTC.